The 30 T cell receptor beta chains below all came from one sample that was sequenced in a study of CD4 T cells in relation to SARS-CoV-2 and coronaviruses. CD4+ T cells from unexposed donors were obtained before the COVID-19 pandemic (2011-2018). CD4+ T cells were isolated from the cells after about ten days of culture. Some clones are missing from TCRdb's copy, which holds only in-frame ones; the method was immunoSEQ multiplex PCR. Seen here are approximately 20,000 clones, about three quarters observed once, and the top ten hold roughly a quarter. These TCRs are of unknown antigen specificity. The material sequenced was CD4+ T cells from PBMCs, cultured in vitro. Source of these receptors: a human donor in good health.

This clone was found a few times. The genes are TRBV5-4 and TRBJ2-7, with 9 bases lining up with TRBD2. This CDR3 contains 16 residues. Per germline, CDR1 SGHNT and CDR2 YYREEE (reference sequence). V was clipped by 1 base and J by 7 bases; unmatched bases: 12. The CDR3 is CASSLKLLAGRWEQYF. DNA for the CDR3: TGTGCCAGCAGCTTGAAGTTGCTAGCGGGACGATGGGAGCAGTACTTC.

V gene TRBV10-3 combines with J gene TRBJ1-1; TRBD1 matches 9 bases. Germline V CDR1 and CDR2: ENHRY, SYGVKD. The CDR3 covers 14 residues. V shed 4 bases, J shed 3 bases, and the junction held 3 bases outside the gene matches. The DNA for the CDR3 is TGTGCCATCAGTGTGGGGACAGGGTACACTGAAGCTTTCTTT. This gives the protein CAISVGTGYTEAFF.

The chain has TRBV10-3 and TRBJ1-6; no clear D gene. The CDR3 contains 14 residues. V was trimmed by 6 bases and J by 5 bases, leaving 11 bases between them. Germline CDR1 and CDR2: ENHRY and SYGVKD. The chain's CDR3 is CAIRQRADNSPLHF. The CDR3 DNA follows: TGTGCCATCAGGCAGAGGGCGGATAATTCACCCCTCCACTTT.

The chain recombines TRBV7-2 with TRBJ1-4; D is perhaps TRBD1 (5 bases). V was pared by 5 bases and J by 8 bases, with 18 bases between. The CDR3 loop spans 15 amino acids. Germline V gives CDR1 SGHTA, CDR2 FQGNSA. CDR3 region: CASSTYGTPSEKLFF. The DNA for the CDR3 is TGTGCCAGCAGCACGTACGGGACGCCCAGCGAAAAACTGTTTTTT.

V usage is TRBV9 and J usage is TRBJ2-7; 9 bases fit TRBD1. The CDR3 has 15 residues. Unmatched junction bases numbered 7, after V lost 0 bases and J lost 6 bases. CDR1 and CDR2 (germline): SGDLS, YYNGEE. CDR3 nucleotide sequence: TGTGCCAGCAGCGTAGTAGACAGGGGGTTAGGCGAGCAGTACTTC. This translates into CASSVVDRGLGEQYF. Full variable domain (outside the CDR3, taken from reference TRBV9 and TRBJ2-7): DSGVTQTPKHLITATGQRVTLRCSPRSGDLSVYWYQQSLDQGLQFLIQYYNGEERAKGNILERFSAQQFPDLHSELNLSSLELGDSALYFCASSVVDRGLGEQYFGPGTRLTVT.

This chain joins TRBV19 and TRBJ2-5; D might be TRBD1 (5 bases). The germline V gene encodes CDR1 LNHDA and CDR2 SQIVND (reference sequence). The CDR3 totals 15 residues. V dropped 5 bases and J dropped 0 bases, with 13 bases sitting between them. CDR3 sequence: CASSWGTRYQETQYF. The DNA of the CDR3 is TGTGCCAGTAGTTGGGGCACTCGGTACCAAGAGACCCAGTACTTC.

The chain has TRBV11-2 and TRBJ1-1; D remains unclear. V was trimmed by 2 bases and J by 1 base, leaving 8 bases between them. Germline V gene data show CDR1 as SGHAT and CDR2 as FQNNGV. CDR3 length equals 14 residues. CDR3 bases: TGTGCCAGCAGCTTACAACCGCAGAACACTGAAGCTTTCTTT. Amino acid sequence: CASSLQPQNTEAFF.

A few counts support this clone. The genes are TRBV3-1 (or the pseudogene TRBV3-2) and TRBJ2-6; no clear D. V was shortened by 0 bases and J by 4 bases, with 1 base between the two germline ends. CDR3 length: 13 residues. Germline CDR1 is LGHDT and CDR2 is YNNKEL (reference sequence). The CDR3 sequence is CASSQEGANVLTF. The CDR3 bases are TGTGCCAGCAGCCAAGAAGGGGCCAACGTCCTGACTTTC.

V gene TRBV30 combines with J gene TRBJ2-7; D might be TRBD1 (5 bases). Per germline, CDR1 GTSNPN and CDR2 SVGIG (reference sequence). V lost 0 bases and J lost 4, with 7 bases in between. CDR3 length: 12 amino acids. The CDR3 reads CAWSVPGYEQYF. The CDR3 nucleotides read TGTGCCTGGAGTGTACCAGGGTACGAGCAGTACTTC.

The V and J genes are TRBV19 and TRBJ2-7; 8 nucleotides line up with TRBD2. The CDR3 runs 13 residues. J was trimmed by 2 bases and V by 5 bases; bases with no gene match: 2. CDR1 is LNHDA and CDR2 is SQIVND in the germline V gene (reference sequence). The CDR3 region has the DNA TGTGCCAGTAGTCCTAGCGGGCCCTACGAGCAGTACTTC. The encoded protein is CASSPSGPYEQYF.

This clone has only one observation. This chain uses TRBV19 with TRBJ2-7; D not certain. This CDR3 region has 12 residues. Germline values: CDR1 LNHDA, CDR2 SQIVND (reference sequence). The V end was cut by 10 bases, the J end by 3 bases, with 13 bases between. Here the CDR3 DNA reads TGTGCCACCCCCCCGCGATTCTACGAGCAGTACTTC. Amino acids: CATPPRFYEQYF.

This CDR3 reads CASRPTTQGYFGGELFF. In DNA form, the CDR3 reads TGCGCCAGCAGGCCTACTACCCAGGGGTACTTTGGCGGGGAGCTGTTTTTT. The chain carries TRBV4-3 and TRBJ2-2; D perhaps matches TRBD1 (6 bases). The V gene's germline CDR1 is LGHNA and CDR2 YSLEER. The CDR3 extends over 17 amino acids. V lost 6 bases, J lost 7 bases, and 24 bases lay in between.

The gene calls are TRBV4-3 and TRBJ2-3; D unresolved. This CDR3 has 16 amino acids. The V and J ends lost 0 bases and 0 bases respectively, with 10 bases between them. Germline V gene sequence: CDR1 LGHNA, CDR2 YSLEER. The CDR3 is CASSQEARPSTDTQYF. Written as DNA, the CDR3 is TGCGCCAGCAGCCAAGAGGCTCGACCTAGCACAGATACGCAGTATTTT.

The chain uses TRBV4-3 and TRBJ2-1; no clear D. Trimming took off 3 bases at V and 8 bases at J, with 26 bases between the two ends. The CDR3 sequence is 18 residues long. The V gene's germline CDR1 is LGHNA and CDR2 YSLEER. For the CDR3, the DNA is TGCGCCAGCAGCCAGAGGACCAAGACCTTCCCCCGTATGGATGAGCAGTTCTTC. It yields the protein CASSQRTKTFPRMDEQFF.

The chain joins TRBV7-9 to TRBJ2-1; the D gene is possibly TRBD2 (5 bases). The CDR3 length is 15 residues. The germline V gene has CDR1 SEHNR and CDR2 FQNEAQ (reference sequence). Trimming cost V 5 bases and J 8 bases, with 19 bases left between them. The CDR3 spells CASSPGLAGPHEQFF. In DNA, the CDR3 is TGTGCCAGCAGCCCCGGGCTAGCCGGACCCCATGAGCAGTTCTTC.

The V and J genes are TRBV11-2 and TRBJ2-5; TRBD1 matches at 12 bases. There are 16 residues in the CDR3. Germline V gene sequence: CDR1 SGHAT, CDR2 FQNNGV. V lost 2 bases to trimming and J lost 4 bases; unmatched junction nucleotides: 5. CDR3 residues: CASSLLGTGGGETQYF. DNA of the CDR3: TGTGCCAGCAGCTTACTTGGGACAGGGGGCGGAGAGACCCAGTACTTC.

The chain recombines TRBV7-2 with TRBJ2-4, with D possibly TRBD1 on 5 matching bases. The V and J ends lost 1 base and 11 bases respectively, with 12 bases between them. The CDR3 length is 13 residues. CDR1 and CDR2 from the germline V gene are SGHTA and FQGNSA. The CDR3 loop reads CASSLDLGRVQYF. CDR3 DNA sequence: TGTGCCAGCAGCTTAGATCTAGGCAGGGTTCAGTACTTC.

The chain has TRBV11-2 and TRBJ2-3; no clear D. Germline CDR1 SGHAT, CDR2 FQNNGV. V gave up 3 bases and J gave up 1 base, with 2 bases separating them. The CDR3 is 12 amino acids. The CDR3 spells CASSFRTDTQYF. Here the CDR3 DNA reads TGTGCCAGCAGCTTCCGCACAGATACGCAGTATTTT.

The J gene is TRBJ2-7, the V gene TRBV6-5, with D possibly TRBD1 on 6 matching bases. From germline, CDR1 is MNHEY and CDR2 SVGAGI. The CDR3 extends over 13 amino acids. V shed 10 bases and J shed 2 bases, with 15 bases lying between them. This CDR3 is CATKRRGPYEQYF. DNA for the CDR3: TGTGCCACCAAGCGCAGGGGCCCCTACGAGCAGTACTTC.

J is TRBJ1-2 and V is TRBV7-2; D perhaps matches TRBD1 (5 bases). The CDR3 totals 14 residues. The ends were cut back, 4 bases at V and 2 bases at J, with 11 bases in the middle. Germline V CDR1 and CDR2: SGHTA, FQGNSA. The CDR3: CASSYRQTNYGYTF. The CDR3 DNA reads as TGTGCCAGCAGCTATAGACAGACAAACTATGGCTACACCTTC.

CDR3 sequence reads: CASSIRTSGSTDTQYF. CDR3 bases: TGTGCCAGTAGTATTCGGACTAGCGGAAGCACAGATACGCAGTATTTT. The rearrangement uses TRBV19 and TRBJ2-3; TRBD2 matches at 10 bases. Germline lookup yields CDR1 LNHDA and CDR2 SQIVND (reference sequence). This CDR3 has 16 residues. With 3 bases clipped from V and 0 bases from J, the junction kept 3 bases outside the gene matches.

The J gene is TRBJ2-7, the V gene TRBV21-1; TRBD1 is the table's D call, not checked against the DNA. TRBV21-1 is described as a pseudogene. CDR3 size: 16 residues. For the CDR3, the DNA is TGTGCCAGCAGCAAAGGGGGACAGGGGCTTTCCTACGAGCAGTACTTC. This codes for CASSKGGQGLSYEQYF.

The rearrangement links TRBV5-6 to TRBJ1-1; 7 bases are a match to TRBD1. V lost 0 bases to trimming and J lost 5 bases; unmatched junction nucleotides: 10. The CDR3 contains 16 residues. The germline gives CDR1 SGHDT, CDR2 YYEEEE. CDR3: CASSLGDRAFGTEAFF. The CDR3 bases are TGTGCCAGCAGCTTGGGGGACAGAGCGTTCGGTACTGAAGCTTTCTTT.

The chain has TRBV29-1 and TRBJ1-2; 10 nucleotides agree with TRBD1. The length of the CDR3 is 13 residues. V was pared by 7 bases and J by 5 bases, with 7 bases of the junction left unmatched. Germline V CDR1 and CDR2: SQVTM, ANQGSEA. CDR3 sequence (DNA): TGCAGCGCCCAAGGACAGGGGGGATATGGCTACACCTTC. It yields the protein CSAQGQGGYGYTF.

This rearrangement joins TRBV9 to TRBJ2-2, with TRBD2 identical over 12 bases. Looked up from germline, CDR1 is SGDLS and CDR2 is YYNGEE. The CDR3 consists of 18 residues. Losses at the gene ends were 1 base for V and 5 bases for J; bases not matched to a gene: 9. This CDR3 reads CASSVSPGLAGWTGELFF. The DNA of the CDR3 is TGTGCCAGCAGCGTATCCCCTGGACTAGCGGGATGGACCGGGGAGCTGTTTTTT.

This chain uses TRBV7-3 with TRBJ2-1; 8 nucleotides align to TRBD2. Germline lookup yields CDR1 SGHTA and CDR2 FQGTGA. CDR3 length equals 17 residues. Losses at the gene ends were 2 bases for V and 8 bases for J; bases not matched to a gene: 14. This CDR3 is CASSLHGGRTYRDEQFF. The CDR3 DNA is TGTGCCAGCAGCTTACATGGCGGGAGGACGTATAGGGATGAGCAGTTCTTC.

The gene calls are TRBV7-2 and TRBJ2-1; 11 positions match TRBD1. The junction had 5 bases not matched to a gene; V was cut back by 5 bases and J by 8 bases. The germline CDR1 and CDR2 sequences are SGHTA and FQGNSA. CDR3 length equals 14 residues. CDR3 protein: CASSPDRGRDEQFF. CDR3 sequence (DNA): TGTGCCAGCAGCCCGGACAGGGGGCGGGATGAGCAGTTCTTC.

This clone was seen once. The J gene is TRBJ1-3, the V gene TRBV4-3; D may be TRBD1 (6 bases). There are 18 residues in the CDR3. V was shortened by 0 bases and J by 0 bases, with 15 bases between the two germline ends. Germline CDR1 is LGHNA and CDR2 is YSLEER. Here the CDR3 reads CASSQDENRDPSGNTIYF. The CDR3 DNA follows: TGCGCCAGCAGCCAAGATGAGAACAGGGATCCCTCTGGAAACACCATATATTTT.

This clone was detected once. The chain recombines TRBV4-3 with TRBJ2-7; D possibly corresponds to TRBD1 (6 bases). The CDR3 has 17 residues. The V gene lost 0 bases and the J gene lost 1 base, with 16 bases spanning the gap. CDR1 and CDR2 (germline): LGHNA, YSLEER. CDR3 sequence: CASSQDVVGTPSYEQYF. CDR3 nucleotide sequence: TGCGCCAGCAGCCAAGATGTCGTTGGGACACCTTCCTACGAGCAGTACTTC.

Relative to its sample, this clone is medium-sized (0.01 to 0.1%). The gene calls are TRBV10-2 and TRBJ2-7; D not certain. There are 11 residues in the CDR3. The germline V gene has CDR1 WSHSY and CDR2 SAAADI. V lost 6 bases and J 3 bases, leaving 6 bases between the germline ends. The DNA of the CDR3 is TGCGCCAGCAGGGGGTTCTACGAGCAGTACTTC. Its translation: CASRGFYEQYF.